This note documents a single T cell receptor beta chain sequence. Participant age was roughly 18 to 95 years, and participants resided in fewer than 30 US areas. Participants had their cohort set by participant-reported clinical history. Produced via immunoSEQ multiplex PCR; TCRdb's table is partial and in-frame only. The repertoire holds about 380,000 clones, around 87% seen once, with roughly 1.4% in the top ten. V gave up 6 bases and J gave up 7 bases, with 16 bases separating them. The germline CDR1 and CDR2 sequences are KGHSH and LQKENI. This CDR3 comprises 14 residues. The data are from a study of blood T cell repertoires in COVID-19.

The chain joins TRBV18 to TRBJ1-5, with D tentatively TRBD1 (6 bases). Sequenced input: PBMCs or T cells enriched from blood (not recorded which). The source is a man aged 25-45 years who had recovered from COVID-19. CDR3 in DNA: TGTGCCAGCTCCATGGGGGGGGCGGACCAGCCCCAGCATTTT. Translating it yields CASSMGGADQPQHF.